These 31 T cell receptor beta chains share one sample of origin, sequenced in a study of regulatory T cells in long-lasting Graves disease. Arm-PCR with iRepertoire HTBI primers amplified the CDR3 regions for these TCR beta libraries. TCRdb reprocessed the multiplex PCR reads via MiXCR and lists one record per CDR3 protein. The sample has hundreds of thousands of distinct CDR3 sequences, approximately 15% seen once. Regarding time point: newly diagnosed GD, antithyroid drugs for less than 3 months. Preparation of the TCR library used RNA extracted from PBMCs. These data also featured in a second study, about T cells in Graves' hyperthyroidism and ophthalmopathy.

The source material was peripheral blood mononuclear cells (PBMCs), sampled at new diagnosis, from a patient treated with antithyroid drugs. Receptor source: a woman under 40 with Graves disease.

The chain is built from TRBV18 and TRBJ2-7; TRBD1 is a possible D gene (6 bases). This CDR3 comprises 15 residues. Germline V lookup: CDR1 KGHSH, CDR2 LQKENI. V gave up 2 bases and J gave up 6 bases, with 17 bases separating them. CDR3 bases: TGTGCCAGCTCACCATCCGGGACATTTTACTCCGAGCAGTACTTC. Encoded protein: CASSPSGTFYSEQYF.

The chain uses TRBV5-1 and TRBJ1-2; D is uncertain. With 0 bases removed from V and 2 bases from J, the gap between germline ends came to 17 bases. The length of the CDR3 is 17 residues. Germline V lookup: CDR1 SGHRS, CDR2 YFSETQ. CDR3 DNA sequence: TGCGCCAGCAGCTTGGGGCAGAGGACCTTGCTCAACTATGGCTACACCTTC. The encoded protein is CASSLGQRTLLNYGYTF.

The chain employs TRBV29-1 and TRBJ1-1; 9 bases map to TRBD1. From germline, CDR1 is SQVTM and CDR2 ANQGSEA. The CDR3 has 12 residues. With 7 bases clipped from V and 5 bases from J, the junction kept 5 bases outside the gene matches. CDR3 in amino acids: CSAGQGETEAFF. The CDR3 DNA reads TGCAGCGCGGGACAGGGAGAGACTGAAGCTTTCTTT.

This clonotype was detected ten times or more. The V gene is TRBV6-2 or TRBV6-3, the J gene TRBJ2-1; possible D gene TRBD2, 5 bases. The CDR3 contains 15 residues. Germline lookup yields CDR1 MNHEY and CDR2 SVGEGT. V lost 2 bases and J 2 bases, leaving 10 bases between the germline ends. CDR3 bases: TGTGCCAGCAGTTACAGTCGGGATGCCTACAATGAGCAGTTCTTC. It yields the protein CASSYSRDAYNEQFF.

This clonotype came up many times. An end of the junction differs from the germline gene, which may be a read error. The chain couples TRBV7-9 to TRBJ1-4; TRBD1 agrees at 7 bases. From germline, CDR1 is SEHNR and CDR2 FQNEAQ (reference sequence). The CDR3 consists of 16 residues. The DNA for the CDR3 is TGTGCCAGCAGCTCGGGGACAGTCCGGGCTAAAGAAAAACTGTTTTTT. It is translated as CASSSGTVRAKEKLFF.

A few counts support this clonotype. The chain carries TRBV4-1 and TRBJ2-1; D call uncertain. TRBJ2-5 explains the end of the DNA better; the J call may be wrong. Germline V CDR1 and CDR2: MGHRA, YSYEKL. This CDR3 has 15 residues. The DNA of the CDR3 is TGCGCCAGCAGCCCAAGATTGGTGGCTGAAGAGACCCAGTACTTC. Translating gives CASSPRLVAEETQYF.

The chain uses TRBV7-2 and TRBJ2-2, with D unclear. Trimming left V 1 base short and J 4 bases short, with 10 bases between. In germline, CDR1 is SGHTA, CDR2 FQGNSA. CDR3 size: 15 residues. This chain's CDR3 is CASSLGRPGTGELFF. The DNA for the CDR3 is TGTGCCAGCAGCTTAGGACGGCCGGGCACCGGGGAGCTGTTTTTT.

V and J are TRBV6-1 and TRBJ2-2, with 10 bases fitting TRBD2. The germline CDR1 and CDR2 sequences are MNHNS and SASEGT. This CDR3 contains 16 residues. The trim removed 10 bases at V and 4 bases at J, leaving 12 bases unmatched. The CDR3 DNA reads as TGTGCCATCAAGTTAGGGGCTAGCGGGAGCACCGGGGAGCTGTTTTTT. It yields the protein CAIKLGASGSTGELFF.

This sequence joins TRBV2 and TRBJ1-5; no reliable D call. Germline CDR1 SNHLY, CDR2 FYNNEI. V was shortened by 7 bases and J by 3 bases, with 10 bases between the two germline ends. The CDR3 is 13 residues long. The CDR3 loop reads CASTAEANQPQHF. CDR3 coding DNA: TGTGCCAGCACCGCCGAGGCCAATCAGCCCCAGCATTTT.

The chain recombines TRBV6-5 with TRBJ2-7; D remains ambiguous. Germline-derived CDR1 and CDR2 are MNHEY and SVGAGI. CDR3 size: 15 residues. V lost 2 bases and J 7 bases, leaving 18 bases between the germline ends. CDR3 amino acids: CASSYVSKGSGEQYF. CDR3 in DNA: TGTGCCAGCAGTTACGTTTCTAAGGGATCTGGAGAGCAGTACTTC.

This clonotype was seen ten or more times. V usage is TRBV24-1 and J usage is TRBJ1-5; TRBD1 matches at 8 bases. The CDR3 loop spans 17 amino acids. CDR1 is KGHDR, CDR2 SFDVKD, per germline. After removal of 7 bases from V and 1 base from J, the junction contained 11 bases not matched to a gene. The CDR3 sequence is CATSGTGGYPSNQPQHF. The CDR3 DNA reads TGTGCCACCAGCGGGACAGGAGGATACCCAAGCAATCAGCCCCAGCATTTT.

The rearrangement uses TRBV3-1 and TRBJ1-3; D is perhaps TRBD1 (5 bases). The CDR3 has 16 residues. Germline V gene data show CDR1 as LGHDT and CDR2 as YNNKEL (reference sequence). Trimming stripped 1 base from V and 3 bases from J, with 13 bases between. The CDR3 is CASSQGAGTHGNTIYF. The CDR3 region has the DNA TGTGCCAGCAGCCAAGGCGCCGGGACGCATGGAAACACCATATATTTT.

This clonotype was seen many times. CDR3 protein: CASSGKNRGLREQYF. For the CDR3, the DNA is TGTGCCAGCAGTGGGAAGAACAGGGGGCTTCGGGAGCAGTACTTC. The gene calls are TRBV6-1 and TRBJ2-7; 9 bases align to TRBD1. The CDR3 extends over 15 amino acids. With 4 bases clipped from V and 7 bases from J, the junction kept 11 bases outside the gene matches. Germline V gene sequence: CDR1 MNHNS, CDR2 SASEGT.

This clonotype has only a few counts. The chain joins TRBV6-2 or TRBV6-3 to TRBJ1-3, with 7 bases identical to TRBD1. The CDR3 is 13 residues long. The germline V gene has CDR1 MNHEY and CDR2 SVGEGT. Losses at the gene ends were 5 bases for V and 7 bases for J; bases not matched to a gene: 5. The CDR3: CASSEPGQNTIYF. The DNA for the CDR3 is TGTGCCAGCAGTGAACCGGGACAGAACACCATATATTTT.

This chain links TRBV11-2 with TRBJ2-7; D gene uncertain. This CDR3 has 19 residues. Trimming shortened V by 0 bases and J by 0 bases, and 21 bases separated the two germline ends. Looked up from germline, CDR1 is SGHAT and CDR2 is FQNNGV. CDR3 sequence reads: CASSLDKWAGDVSSYEQYF. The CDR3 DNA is TGTGCCAGCAGCTTAGATAAGTGGGCAGGCGACGTTAGCTCCTACGAGCAGTACTTC.

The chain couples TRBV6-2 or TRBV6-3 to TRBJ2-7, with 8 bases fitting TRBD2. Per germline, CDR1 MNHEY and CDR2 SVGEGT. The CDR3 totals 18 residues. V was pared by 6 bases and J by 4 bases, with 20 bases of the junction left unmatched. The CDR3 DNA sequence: TGTGCCAGCAGCCACAGTCCATATTCTGTCGGGAGGGAGTACGAGCAGTACTTC. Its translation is CASSHSPYSVGREYEQYF.

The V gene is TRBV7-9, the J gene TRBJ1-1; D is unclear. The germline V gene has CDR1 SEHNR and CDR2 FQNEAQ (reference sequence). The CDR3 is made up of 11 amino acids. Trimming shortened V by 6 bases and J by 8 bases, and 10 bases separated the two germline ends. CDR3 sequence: CASRSPPEAFF. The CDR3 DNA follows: TGTGCCAGCAGGAGCCCGCCCGAAGCTTTCTTT.

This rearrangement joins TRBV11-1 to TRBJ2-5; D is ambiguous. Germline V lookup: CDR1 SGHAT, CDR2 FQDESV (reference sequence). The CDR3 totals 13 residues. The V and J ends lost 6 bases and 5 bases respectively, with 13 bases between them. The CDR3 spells CASSSITGETQYF. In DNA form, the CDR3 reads TGTGCCAGCAGTTCTATTACTGGGGAGACCCAGTACTTC.

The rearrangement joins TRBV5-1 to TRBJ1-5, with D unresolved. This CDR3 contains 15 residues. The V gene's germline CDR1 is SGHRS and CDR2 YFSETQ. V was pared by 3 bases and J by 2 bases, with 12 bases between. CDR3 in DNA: TGCGCCAGCAGCTGGGCGGGGTTGGGCAATCAGCCCCAGCATTTT. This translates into CASSWAGLGNQPQHF.

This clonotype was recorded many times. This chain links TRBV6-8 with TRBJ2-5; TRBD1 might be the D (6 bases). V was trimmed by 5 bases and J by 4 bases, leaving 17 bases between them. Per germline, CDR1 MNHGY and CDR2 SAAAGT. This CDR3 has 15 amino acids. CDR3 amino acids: CASSPNRDARETQYF. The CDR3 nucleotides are TGTGCCAGCAGTCCAAACAGGGATGCCCGAGAGACCCAGTACTTC.

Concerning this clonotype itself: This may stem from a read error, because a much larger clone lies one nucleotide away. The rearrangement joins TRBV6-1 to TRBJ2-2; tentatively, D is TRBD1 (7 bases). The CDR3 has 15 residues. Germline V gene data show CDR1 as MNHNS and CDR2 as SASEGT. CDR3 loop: CASSRWQGGAGGLFF. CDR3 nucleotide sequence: TGTGCCAGCAGTCGGTGGCAGGGGGGCGCCGGGGGGCTGTTTTTT.

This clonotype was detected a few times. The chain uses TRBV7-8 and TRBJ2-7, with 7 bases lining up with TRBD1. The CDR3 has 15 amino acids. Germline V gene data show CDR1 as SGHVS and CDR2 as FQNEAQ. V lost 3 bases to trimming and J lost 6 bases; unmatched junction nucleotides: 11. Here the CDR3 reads CASSFRRQGLIEQYF. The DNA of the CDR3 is TGTGCCAGCAGCTTCCGGCGACAGGGTTTGATCGAGCAGTACTTC.

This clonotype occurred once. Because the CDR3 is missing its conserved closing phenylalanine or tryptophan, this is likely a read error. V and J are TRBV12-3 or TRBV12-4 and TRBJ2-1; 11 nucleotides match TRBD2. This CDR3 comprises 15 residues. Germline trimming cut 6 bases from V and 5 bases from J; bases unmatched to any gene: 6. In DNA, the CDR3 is TGTGCCAGCAGGATGGGGACTAGCGGTAACAATGAGCAGTTCCTC. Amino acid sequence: CASRMGTSGNNEQFL.

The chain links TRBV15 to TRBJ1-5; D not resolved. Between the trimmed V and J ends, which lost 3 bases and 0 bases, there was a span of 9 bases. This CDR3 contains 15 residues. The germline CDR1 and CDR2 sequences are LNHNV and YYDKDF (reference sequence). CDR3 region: CATSSVVYSNQPQHF. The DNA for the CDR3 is TGTGCCACCAGCAGCGTGGTTTATAGCAATCAGCCCCAGCATTTT.

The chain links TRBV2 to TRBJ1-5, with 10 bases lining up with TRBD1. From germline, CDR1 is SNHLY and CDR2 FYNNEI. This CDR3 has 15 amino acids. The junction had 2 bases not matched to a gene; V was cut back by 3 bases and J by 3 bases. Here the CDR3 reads CASSETGGDNQPQHF. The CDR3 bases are TGTGCCAGCAGTGAGACAGGGGGCGACAATCAGCCCCAGCATTTT.

DNA of the CDR3: TGTGCCAGCACCCGCCCCTCTCTGGGAAACACCATATATTTT. As protein: CASTRPSLGNTIYF. This chain uses TRBV7-8 with TRBJ1-3, with no clear D. CDR1 SGHVS and CDR2 FQNEAQ come from the germline V gene. CDR3 length: 14 residues. V lost 7 bases to trimming and J lost 4 bases, with 14 bases between them.

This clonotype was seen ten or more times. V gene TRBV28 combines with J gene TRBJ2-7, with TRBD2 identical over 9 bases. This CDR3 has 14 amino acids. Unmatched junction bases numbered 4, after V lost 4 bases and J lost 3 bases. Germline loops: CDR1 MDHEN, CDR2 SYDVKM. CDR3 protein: CASSSKTSGYEQYF. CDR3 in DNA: TGTGCCAGCAGTTCCAAGACTAGCGGCTACGAGCAGTACTTC.

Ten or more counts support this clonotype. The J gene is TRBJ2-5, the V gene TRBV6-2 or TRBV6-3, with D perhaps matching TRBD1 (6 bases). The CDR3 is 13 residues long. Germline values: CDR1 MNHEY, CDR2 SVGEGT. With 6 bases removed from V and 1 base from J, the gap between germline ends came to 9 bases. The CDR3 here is CASSRDIQETQYF. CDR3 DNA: TGTGCCAGCAGCCGGGACATCCAAGAGACCCAGTACTTC.

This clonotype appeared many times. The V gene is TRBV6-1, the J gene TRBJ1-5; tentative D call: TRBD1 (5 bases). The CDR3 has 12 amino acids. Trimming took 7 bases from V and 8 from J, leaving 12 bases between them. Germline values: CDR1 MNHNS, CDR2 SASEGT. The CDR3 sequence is CASNPWGEPQHF. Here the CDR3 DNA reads TGTGCCAGCAACCCATGGGGGGAGCCCCAGCATTTT.

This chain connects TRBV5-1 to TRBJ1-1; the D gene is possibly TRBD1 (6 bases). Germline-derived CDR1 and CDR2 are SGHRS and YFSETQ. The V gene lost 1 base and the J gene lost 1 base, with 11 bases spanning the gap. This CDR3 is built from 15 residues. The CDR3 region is CASSLNGQQNTEAFF. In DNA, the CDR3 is TGCGCCAGCAGCTTGAACGGACAGCAGAACACTGAAGCTTTCTTT.

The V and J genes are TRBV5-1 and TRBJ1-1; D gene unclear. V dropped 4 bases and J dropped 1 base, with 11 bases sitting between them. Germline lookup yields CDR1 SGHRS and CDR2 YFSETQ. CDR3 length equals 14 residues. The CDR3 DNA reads TGCGCCAGCAGCCCAACGAAGAGGAACACTGAAGCTTTCTTT. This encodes CASSPTKRNTEAFF.